This T cell receptor (beta chain) was observed in a study of blood T cells in healthy people across ages. The CDR3 loop spans 13 amino acids. Germline CDR1 and CDR2: SGHAT and FQNNGV. A note on this clonotype: Its matching antigen is unknown. A much larger clone sits a single nucleotide away, making a read error possible.

Overall study findings and caveats: Diversity estimated from one million T cells was considered an underestimate. Diversity was higher, and naive CD4+ cells more numerous, in long-lived donors than in aged donors.

Using a J-beta primer mix together with a sample-barcoded 5' primer, a second PCR was run for roughly 6 to 12 cycles. A single record per CDR3 protein comes from TCRdb applying MiXCR to the 5' RACE reads. The sample contains roughly 1.5 million distinct CDR3 sequences, roughly two fifths of which appear only once. This clonotype originated in a woman aged 18-29 years in good health. Sequencing input: blood. V usage is TRBV11-2 and J usage is TRBJ2-3; D call uncertain. CDR3 nucleotide sequence: TGTGCCAGCAGCTTAGACAACACAGCTACGCAGTATTTT. Residues: CASSLDNTATQYF. Complete variable domain (other parts from reference TRBV11-2 and TRBJ2-3): EAGVAQSPRYKIIEKRQSVAFWCNPISGHATLYWYQQILGQGPKLLIQFQNNGVVDDSQLPKDRFSAERLKGVDSTLKIQPAKLEDSAVYLCASSLDNTATQYFGPGTRLTVL.